The 3 T cell receptor beta chains given below trace back to one sample, sequenced in a study of spatial heterogeneity in lung cancer. Noted time point: sample taken at primary tumor resection. TCRdb reprocessed the 5' RACE reads via MiXCR and lists one record per CDR3 protein. In the table there are tens of thousands of distinct CDR3 sequences, 5.5% to 7.5% of which are singletons. Sample: PBMCs, taken at surgery. These receptors were taken from a male donor with early-stage non-small cell lung cancer.

J is TRBJ2-3 and V is TRBV10-2, with D tentatively TRBD1 (5 bases). V lost 8 bases and J lost 4, with 10 bases in between. This CDR3 comprises 12 residues. From germline, CDR1 is WSHSY and CDR2 SAAADI. The CDR3 nucleotides read TGCGCCAGCGGGGCTGGGTCAGATACGCAGTATTTT. This codes for CASGAGSDTQYF.

At least ten counts were recorded for this clonotype. The genes are TRBV18 and TRBJ2-3, with D hard to call. The CDR3 has 13 amino acids. Germline loops: CDR1 KGHSH, CDR2 LQKENI. The germline V and J ends were trimmed by 0 bases and 5 bases, with 6 bases remaining between them. In DNA form, the CDR3 reads TGTGCCAGCTCACCACCGTCAGGAGATACGCAGTATTTT. Its translation: CASSPPSGDTQYF.

V usage is TRBV5-1 and J usage is TRBJ2-5, with TRBD2 matching 9 bases. With 3 bases clipped from V and 4 bases from J, the junction kept 4 bases outside the gene matches. This CDR3 comprises 14 residues. Germline V gene lookup returns CDR1 SGHRS and CDR2 YFSETQ. The CDR3 protein is CASSSGTSTETQYF. In DNA, the CDR3 is TGCGCCAGCAGCTCCGGGACTAGCACAGAGACCCAGTACTTC. The full variable domain, in which reference TRBV5-1 and TRBJ2-5 provide the parts outside the CDR3, is KAGVTQTPRYLIKTRGQQVTLSCSPISGHRSVSWYQQTPGQGLQFLFEYFSETQRNKGNFPGRFSGRQFSNSRSEMNVSTLELGDSALYLCASSSGTSTETQYFGPGTRLLVL.